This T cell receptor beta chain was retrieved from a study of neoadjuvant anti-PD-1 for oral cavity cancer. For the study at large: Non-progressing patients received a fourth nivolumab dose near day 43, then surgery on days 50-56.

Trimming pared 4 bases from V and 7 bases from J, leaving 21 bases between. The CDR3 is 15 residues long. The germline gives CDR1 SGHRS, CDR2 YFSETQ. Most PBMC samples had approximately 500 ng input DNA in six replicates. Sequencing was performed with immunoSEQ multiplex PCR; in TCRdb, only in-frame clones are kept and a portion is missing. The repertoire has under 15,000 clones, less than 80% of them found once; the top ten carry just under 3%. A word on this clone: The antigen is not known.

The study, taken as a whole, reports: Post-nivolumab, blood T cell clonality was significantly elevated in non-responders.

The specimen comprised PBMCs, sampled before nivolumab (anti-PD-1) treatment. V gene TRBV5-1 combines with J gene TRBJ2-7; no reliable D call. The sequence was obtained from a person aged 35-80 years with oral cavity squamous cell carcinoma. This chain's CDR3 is CASSEFGPPLGEQYF. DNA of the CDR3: TGCGCCAGCAGCGAATTCGGGCCACCCCTGGGGGAGCAGTACTTC.